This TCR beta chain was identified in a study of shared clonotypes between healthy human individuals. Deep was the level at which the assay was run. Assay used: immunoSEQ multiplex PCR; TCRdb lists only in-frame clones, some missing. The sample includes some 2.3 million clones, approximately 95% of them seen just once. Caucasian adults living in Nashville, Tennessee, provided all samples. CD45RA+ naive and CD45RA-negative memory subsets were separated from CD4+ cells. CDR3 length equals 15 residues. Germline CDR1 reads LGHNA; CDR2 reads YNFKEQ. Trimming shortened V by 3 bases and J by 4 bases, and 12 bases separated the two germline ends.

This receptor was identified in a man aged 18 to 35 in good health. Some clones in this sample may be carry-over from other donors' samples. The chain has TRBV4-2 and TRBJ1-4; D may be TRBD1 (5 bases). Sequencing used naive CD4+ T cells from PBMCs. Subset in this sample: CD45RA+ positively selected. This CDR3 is CASSHVTEGNEKLFF. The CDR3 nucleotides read TGTGCCAGCAGCCACGTGACAGAGGGTAATGAAAAACTGTTTTTT.